This TCR beta chain was documented in a study of T-cell memory formation after mild COVID-19. Study-level background: For the most part, TCR clusters were specific to one donor.

Comment on this clonotype: Its antigen is currently unknown.

The CDR3 runs to 19 residues. Germline CDR1 is LGHNA and CDR2 is YSLEER. The trim removed 0 bases at V and 2 bases at J, leaving 16 bases unmatched. TCR alpha and TCR beta cDNA libraries carrying sample barcodes and UMIs were produced by 5'RACE using constant-segment primers. TCRdb independently ran MiXCR on the 5' RACE reads; one entry per CDR3 protein. The sample holds over 300,000 distinct CDR3 sequences, around 20% seen once. Study-level points and caveats: Balance between CD4 and CD8 was seen in clones contracting day 15 to 85, and a CD4+ lean was seen in later expanders.

The specimen was PBMCs or a T cell subset sorted from them (not recorded which). V and J are TRBV4-3 and TRBJ2-7; 7 nucleotides agree with TRBD2. The TCR comes from a man aged 18 to 30 who had mild COVID-19 (a few samples of this study predate the infection). Cell type and time point are not known. The CDR3 DNA follows: TGCGCCAGCAGCCAAGAGTGGGGCAGAGGCGGGGGTCCTACCTACGAGCAGTACTTC. Amino acids: CASSQEWGRGGGPTYEQYF.